Only a few counts were recorded for the clone carrying this T cell receptor beta chain. Here immunoSEQ multiplex PCR was the method, and the copy in TCRdb shows in-frame clones only, minus some. The sample includes a few hundred thousand clones, 80% to 90% of them seen just once. Germline CDR1 and CDR2: LGHDT and YNNKEL (reference sequence). With V trimmed by 4 bases and J by 3 bases, 6 bases remained unmatched. The CDR3 runs to 15 residues. Seattle cases were enrolled at active infection and followed longitudinally. The record originates from a study of blood T cell repertoires in COVID-19. Study-level background: T cells, B-cell-depleted T cells, or PBMCs supplied cDNA or gDNA.

The sequence derives from an older woman with COVID-19, enrolled during active disease. This chain uses TRBV3-1 (or the pseudogene TRBV3-2) with TRBJ2-3, with 8 positions matching TRBD1. Material for sequencing was peripheral blood. In DNA form, the CDR3 reads TGTGCCAGCAGCCCGGGACAGGTAGAGACAGATACGCAGTATTTT. Encoded protein: CASSPGQVETDTQYF.